This T cell receptor (beta chain) was found in a study of T cell repertoires in aging, cancer and after chemotherapy. Amplification of TCR beta used genomic DNA extracted from peripheral blood. The study's findings and limits: Immunological memory after chemotherapy cannot be judged from the repertoire data. Healthy donors lost TCR diversity with age mainly through richness, cancer patients through richness and evenness.

Multiplex touch-down PCR with TRB-A/B primers amplified rearranged V-D-J TRB sequences. MiXCR was run by TCRdb on the multiplex PCR reads, yielding one entry per CDR3 protein. Of some 7,700 distinct CDR3 sequences in the sample, about a third are singletons; the top ten hold about 3.5%. As concerns this clonotype: No antigen is known for it.

The sequence came from a human donor in good health. Sequencing input: blood.

CDR3: CASSPRLAGLTDTQYF. The CDR3 DNA is TGTGCCAGCAGTCCGCGACTAGCGGGTCTAACAGATACGCAGTATTTT. The gene calls are TRBV27 and TRBJ2-3; the match to TRBD2 covers 10 bases. The CDR3 has 16 residues. Germline V gene lookup returns CDR1 MNHEY and CDR2 SMNVEV (reference sequence). J lost 3 bases, V lost 5 bases, and 8 bases had no gene match.